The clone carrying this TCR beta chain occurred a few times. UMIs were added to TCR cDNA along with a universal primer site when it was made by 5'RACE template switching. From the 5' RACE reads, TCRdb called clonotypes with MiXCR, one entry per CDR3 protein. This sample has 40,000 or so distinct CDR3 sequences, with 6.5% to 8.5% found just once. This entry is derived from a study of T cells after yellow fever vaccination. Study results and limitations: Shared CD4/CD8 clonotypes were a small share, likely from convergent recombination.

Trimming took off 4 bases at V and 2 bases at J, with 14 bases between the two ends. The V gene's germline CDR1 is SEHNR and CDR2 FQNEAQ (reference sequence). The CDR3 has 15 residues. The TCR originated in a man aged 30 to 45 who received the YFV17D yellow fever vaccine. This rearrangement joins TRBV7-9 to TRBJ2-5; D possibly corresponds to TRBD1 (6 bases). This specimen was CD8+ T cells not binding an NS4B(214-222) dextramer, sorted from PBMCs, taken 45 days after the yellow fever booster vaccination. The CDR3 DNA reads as TGTGCCAGCAGCTCTGGACAGAGGAAGCAAGAGACCCAGTACTTC. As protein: CASSSGQRKQETQYF.